The clone carrying this T cell receptor beta chain was seen just once. The CDR3 totals 17 residues. TCRdb's copy holds only in-frame clones and misses some; the assay was immunoSEQ multiplex PCR. The table includes 2,500 to 3,000 clones, roughly 88% detected once. No patient had a history of multiple malignancies, as such patients were excluded. Tumor areas were macrodissected from about 5 deparaffinized, unstained about 10 um sections guided by marked H&E slides. This specimen comes from a study of T cells in lung cancer brain metastases. The source is a woman in her forties or fifties with non-small cell lung cancer. This chain links TRBV12-2 with TRBJ2-6. TRBV12-2 is tagged as a pseudogene. Sequencing was performed on tumor tissue from the primary lung tumor. DNA for the CDR3: TGTGCAAGTCGCCCAGTTTTCGGGGCCGCTGGGGCCAACGTCCTGACTTTC. Amino acid sequence: CASRPVFGAAGANVLTF.